Each of the 2 T cell receptor beta chains below was sequenced from the same sample in a study of blood T cell repertoires in COVID-19. Clones were read by immunoSEQ multiplex PCR, and TCRdb kept only the in-frame ones, dropping some. The top ten clones hold 1.5% to 1.7% of a sample with under 150,000 clones, around nine tenths of them seen once. The sequenced sample was peripheral blood. The source is a human donor in a cohort sampled during active COVID-19.

Concerning this clone: The junction differs from germline at one of its ends, possibly a read error. The V call is TRBV6-1, the J call TRBJ2-3; D ambiguous. CDR1 and CDR2 (germline): MNHNS, SASEGT. CDR3 length: 13 residues. The CDR3 coding sequence is TGTGCCAGCAGAGAAGGCCTAACAGATACGCAGTATTTT. Translation: CASREGLTDTQYF.

This chain connects TRBV27 to TRBJ2-7; 8 bases are a match to TRBD2. The V gene end was trimmed by 5 bases and the J gene end by 2 bases; junction bases not matched to a gene: 2. This CDR3 has 13 amino acids. Germline assignment: CDR1 MNHEY and CDR2 SMNVEV (reference sequence). In DNA, the CDR3 is TGTGCCAGCAGTAGCGGGAGTGCCTACGAGCAGTACTTC. Protein: CASSSGSAYEQYF.